This T cell receptor (beta chain) was documented in a study of beta chain features in type 1 diabetes. On this clone: Antigen specificity is unknown.

General study points: Because the template was cDNA, high-expressing cells might be over-represented. Any HLA type influence on TCRB rearrangement was left unresolved here.

The whole isolated RNA underwent reverse transcription, so sequencing captured expressed TCRB transcripts. The data were produced by immunoSEQ multiplex PCR, yet TCRdb's version contains in-frame clones alone and is incomplete. This repertoire shows about 140,000 clones, roughly 10% found once; its top ten account for 0.55% to 0.65%. Each of the CD4+ naive, central memory, regulatory and stem cell-like memory populations was sorted via CD45RO/CCR7/CD25/CD127/CD95/CD27. V lost 0 bases to trimming and J lost 5 bases; unmatched junction nucleotides: 5. Germline values: CDR1 LNHNV, CDR2 YYDKDF (reference sequence). The CDR3 is 16 residues long.

This chain links TRBV15 with TRBJ2-7; 12 bases are a match to TRBD1. Material for sequencing was central memory CD4+ T cells from blood. The TCR originated in a woman aged 40 to 49 in good health. CDR3 bases: TGTGCCACCAGCAGAGATACCGGGACAGGGGGCCACGAGCAGTACTTC. Amino acid sequence: CATSRDTGTGGHEQYF.